What follows are 18 T cell receptor beta chains derived from one specimen sequenced in a study of cytomegalovirus exposure and HLA in healthy donors. PCR used 60 Vbeta primers and 13 Jbeta primers. Data came from immunoSEQ multiplex PCR; TCRdb stores just in-frame clones and leaves some out. The profile shows approximately 140,000 clones, 79% of them singletons. Material: PBMCs. These receptors came from a middle-aged man in good health and CMV-seropositive.

This chain connects TRBV27 to TRBJ2-1; TRBD2 aligns across 8 bases. CDR1 and CDR2 (germline): MNHEY, SMNVEV (reference sequence). With V trimmed by 4 bases and J by 4 bases, 0 bases remained unmatched. This CDR3 region has 13 residues. As DNA, the CDR3 is TGTGCCAGCAGTTCTAGCGGGTACAATGAGCAGTTCTTC. This codes for CASSSSGYNEQFF.

The J gene is TRBJ2-2, the V gene TRBV5-8; D perhaps matches TRBD1 (5 bases). Germline assignment: CDR1 SGHTS and CDR2 YDEGEE. The V end lost 4 bases, the J end lost 4 bases, and 14 bases lay between the germline ends. The CDR3 loop spans 15 amino acids. CDR3 in amino acids: CASSLGQVFTGELFF. In nucleotides, the CDR3 is TGTGCCAGCAGCCTCGGACAAGTTTTCACCGGGGAGCTGTTTTTT.

The chain is built from TRBV10-1 and TRBJ2-7; 9 bases agree with TRBD2. Trimming took 2 bases from V and 0 from J; bases not matched to a gene: 2. Germline CDR1 and CDR2: WNHNN and SYGVQD (reference sequence). The CDR3 contains 15 residues. The CDR3 nucleotides are TGCGCCAGCAGTGAGGGACTAGCGAGCTCCTACGAGCAGTACTTC. Amino acids: CASSEGLASSYEQYF.

The chain has TRBV29-1 and TRBJ2-3; TRBD1 matches 7 bases. This CDR3 is 15 amino acids long. Germline trimming cut 1 base from V and 2 bases from J; bases unmatched to any gene: 6. In germline, CDR1 is SQVTM, CDR2 ANQGSEA. CDR3 residues: CSVEARQGSTDTQYF. CDR3 nucleotide sequence: TGCAGCGTTGAAGCCCGACAGGGATCCACAGATACGCAGTATTTT.

V gene TRBV28 combines with J gene TRBJ1-5; 8 positions match TRBD1. Trimming cost V 8 bases and J 8 bases; bases outside gene matches: 14. This CDR3 has 15 residues. The germline V gene encodes CDR1 MDHEN and CDR2 SYDVKM. The CDR3 DNA reads TGTGCCAGCCTTAAGATAGGACAGGGAGCAAAGCCCCAGCATTTT. It is translated as CASLKIGQGAKPQHF.

This clone has a single count. The chain carries TRBV5-1 and TRBJ2-7; a weak D match, TRBD1 (5 bases). Trimming removed 3 bases from V and 5 bases from J, with 9 bases in between. Germline V gene lookup returns CDR1 SGHRS and CDR2 YFSETQ. The CDR3 covers 12 residues. CDR3 DNA sequence: TGCGCCAGCAGCTGGCAGGGCCACGAGCAGTACTTC. This sequence encodes CASSWQGHEQYF.

This clone was observed a handful of times. The chain has TRBV5-1 and TRBJ2-5; D perhaps matches TRBD1 (5 bases). CDR1 is SGHRS and CDR2 is YFSETQ in the germline V gene. CDR3 length: 15 amino acids. V dropped 8 bases and J dropped 2 bases, with 19 bases sitting between them. DNA of the CDR3: TGCGCCAGACTGGGGCCCCAAGAGCATCAAGAGACCCAGTACTTC. Protein: CARLGPQEHQETQYF.

V gene TRBV6-1 combines with J gene TRBJ2-3; D remains unclear. Trimming cost V 4 bases and J 1 base, with 6 bases left between them. The CDR3 has 13 residues. Germline CDR1 MNHNS, CDR2 SASEGT. The CDR3 loop is CASSVPGTDTQYF. The CDR3 nucleotides are TGTGCCAGCAGTGTACCGGGCACAGATACGCAGTATTTT.

The chain links TRBV11-2 to TRBJ2-2; D might be TRBD2 (5 bases). The CDR3 is 14 amino acids. V lost 3 bases and J 3 bases, leaving 8 bases between the germline ends. Germline lookup yields CDR1 SGHAT and CDR2 FQNNGV. The CDR3 loop is CASSLRVYTGELFF. The CDR3 DNA reads TGTGCCAGCAGCTTGAGGGTATACACCGGGGAGCTGTTTTTT.

The chain joins TRBV6-5 to TRBJ2-2, with D hard to call. V lost 5 bases to trimming and J lost 6 bases, with 7 bases between them. This CDR3 spans 12 amino acids. Per germline, CDR1 MNHEY and CDR2 SVGAGI. The CDR3 region has the DNA TGTGCCAGCAGTCCTCGAGCCGGGGAGCTGTTTTTT. Protein sequence: CASSPRAGELFF.

V usage is TRBV9 and J usage is TRBJ1-5; 7 bases are a match to TRBD1. CDR1 and CDR2 (germline): SGDLS, YYNGEE. The CDR3 loop spans 15 amino acids. V shed 0 bases, J shed 4 bases, and the junction held 4 bases outside the gene matches. CDR3 residues: CASSVDRGDNQPQHF. The CDR3 DNA reads as TGTGCCAGCAGCGTAGACAGGGGCGATAATCAGCCCCAGCATTTT.

The chain carries TRBV27 and TRBJ2-5, with 8 bases matching TRBD1. V lost 3 bases, J lost 2 bases, and 2 bases stayed unmatched. CDR1 and CDR2 from the germline V gene are MNHEY and SMNVEV (reference sequence). The CDR3 extends over 14 amino acids. CDR3 amino acids: CASSFRDRQETQYF. CDR3 bases: TGTGCCAGCAGTTTCCGGGACAGGCAAGAGACCCAGTACTTC.

This chain connects TRBV12-5 to TRBJ2-2; the D gene is possibly TRBD1 (6 bases). This CDR3 is 16 amino acids long. V lost 7 bases to trimming and J lost 6 bases, with 21 bases between them. Per germline, CDR1 LGHNT and CDR2 FRNRAP. The CDR3 region is CASASRSGVQSGELFF. CDR3 nucleotide sequence: TGTGCTAGTGCTAGCCGTTCAGGGGTGCAATCCGGGGAGCTGTTTTTT.

The V call is TRBV2, the J call TRBJ2-1; D is perhaps TRBD2 (5 bases). V shed 5 bases and J shed 9 bases, with 8 bases lying between them. CDR3 length: 11 residues. Germline lookup yields CDR1 SNHLY and CDR2 FYNNEI. The CDR3 region is CASSLDFEQFF. DNA for the CDR3: TGTGCCAGCAGTCTGGACTTTGAGCAGTTCTTC.

This clone was found once. This chain connects TRBV7-9 to TRBJ2-6, with TRBD1 matching 8 bases. The CDR3 sequence is 17 residues long. Germline assignment: CDR1 SEHNR and CDR2 FQNEAQ (reference sequence). V shed 7 bases, J shed 3 bases, and the junction held 11 bases outside the gene matches. The CDR3 loop reads CASNVLPGGGGANVLTF. In DNA, the CDR3 is TGTGCCAGCAACGTACTACCAGGGGGCGGTGGGGCCAACGTCCTGACTTTC.

There are a few counts of this clone. V and J are TRBV6-6 and TRBJ2-5, with 8 bases lining up with TRBD1. TRBJ2-7 explains the end of the DNA better; the J call may be wrong. Germline V gives CDR1 MNHNY, CDR2 SVGAGI (reference sequence). The CDR3 loop spans 16 amino acids. Here the CDR3 DNA reads TGTGCCAGCAGTATACAGGGGGTGAACTACTCCTACGAGCAGTACTTC. This codes for CASSIQGVNYSYEQYF.

This clone was observed a few times. This chain links TRBV6-5 with TRBJ2-1; TRBD1 aligns across 9 bases. Germline lookup yields CDR1 MNHEY and CDR2 SVGAGI. There are 13 residues in the CDR3. V shed 5 bases and J 8 bases; nucleotides not matched to a gene: 4. The CDR3 region is CASSRTGGHEQFF. The CDR3 DNA reads TGTGCCAGCAGTCGTACAGGGGGCCATGAGCAGTTCTTC.

The rearrangement links TRBV4-1 to TRBJ1-5; 9 bases agree with TRBD1. V lost 0 bases and J lost 2; bases outside the gene matches: 17. This CDR3 has 21 residues. The germline V gene has CDR1 MGHRA and CDR2 YSYEKL. CDR3 region: CASSQEPSGTGIGVGNQPQHF. CDR3 coding DNA: TGCGCCAGCAGCCAAGAGCCCAGCGGGACAGGGATAGGGGTTGGCAATCAGCCCCAGCATTTT.